This passage covers 29 T cell receptor beta chains from one sample sequenced in a study of shared clonotypes between healthy human individuals. CD45RO-negative cells were positively selected for CCR7, leaving out terminally differentiated effector memory CD45RA+ cells. Assay: immunoSEQ multiplex PCR; the TCRdb copy retains only in-frame clones and omits some. The sample contains about 2 million clones, roughly 94% of which appear only once. Sequenced material: naive CD8+ T cells sorted from blood. These receptors all stem from a man aged 18 to 29 in good health.

The rearrangement uses TRBV9 and TRBJ1-1; a weak D match, TRBD1 (6 bases). Germline V gives CDR1 SGDLS, CDR2 YYNGEE. Trimming took 4 bases from V and 5 from J, leaving 18 bases between them. The CDR3 is 15 amino acids. This CDR3 is CASSSHRDGLTEAFF. CDR3 bases: TGTGCCAGCAGCTCCCACAGGGACGGACTAACTGAAGCTTTCTTT. Full variable domain (outside the CDR3, taken from reference TRBV9 and TRBJ1-1): DSGVTQTPKHLITATGQRVTLRCSPRSGDLSVYWYQQSLDQGLQFLIQYYNGEERAKGNILERFSAQQFPDLHSELNLSSLELGDSALYFCASSSHRDGLTEAFFGQGTRLTVV.

With regard to this clone: This CDR3 is also generated by other DNA sequences in the sample. The CDR3 bases are TGTGCCAGCAGTCCTGGACAGGGTAATCAGCCCCAGCATTTT. Amino acids: CASSPGQGNQPQHF. The V gene is TRBV27, the J gene TRBJ1-5, with 8 bases matching TRBD1. J was trimmed by 4 bases and V by 5 bases; bases with no gene match: 4. The CDR3 length is 14 residues. Germline CDR1 MNHEY, CDR2 SMNVEV (reference sequence).

The chain uses TRBV10-1 and TRBJ2-7, with D possibly being TRBD1 (6 bases). Germline CDR1 and CDR2: WNHNN and SYGVQD (reference sequence). There are 15 residues in the CDR3. Trimming left V 0 bases short and J 4 bases short, with 13 bases between. CDR3 coding DNA: TGCGCCAGCAGTGAGTCCGCGACAGGTGGATACGAGCAGTACTTC. Its translation is CASSESATGGYEQYF.

The chain uses TRBV6-5 and TRBJ2-3; D is perhaps TRBD2 (5 bases). V was cut by 6 bases and J by 4 bases, with 11 bases left in between. The CDR3 length is 13 residues. CDR1 MNHEY and CDR2 SVGAGI come from the germline V gene. CDR3 sequence reads: CASSPGTADTQYF. Written as DNA, the CDR3 is TGTGCCAGCAGCCCGGGAACAGCAGATACGCAGTATTTT.

The chain recombines TRBV9 with TRBJ2-3; tentatively, D is TRBD1 (6 bases). The CDR3 length is 14 residues. V gave up 4 bases and J gave up 4 bases, with 13 bases separating them. Germline CDR1 SGDLS, CDR2 YYNGEE. CDR3 sequence: CASSPPGGSDTQYF. In nucleotides, the CDR3 is TGTGCCAGCAGCCCTCCTGGGGGCTCAGATACGCAGTATTTT.

V usage is TRBV29-1 and J usage is TRBJ2-3; D uncertain. Trimming pared 3 bases from V and 6 bases from J, leaving 19 bases between. Germline loops: CDR1 SQVTM, CDR2 ANQGSEA. This CDR3 spans 15 amino acids. The CDR3 nucleotides are TGCAGCGTTGAGGAGCCTCAACCGTCATTGGATACGCAGTATTTT. This encodes CSVEEPQPSLDTQYF.

The V and J genes are TRBV15 and TRBJ2-1; D not certain. Germline V gene sequence: CDR1 LNHNV, CDR2 YYDKDF (reference sequence). This CDR3 comprises 12 residues. V lost 8 bases to trimming and J lost 6 bases, with 11 bases between them. The CDR3 DNA sequence: TGTGCCACCGGTCTCCCATTCAATGAGCAGTTCTTC. It translates to CATGLPFNEQFF.

Notes on this clone: One end of the junction varies from germline; a read error may be responsible. The rearrangement uses TRBV7-8 and TRBJ2-1; D may be TRBD2 (5 bases). CDR1 is SGHVS and CDR2 is FQNEAQ in the germline V gene. CDR3 length: 14 amino acids. CDR3 coding DNA: TGTGCCGGCAGCCTAAGCGGAGCGTACAATGAGCAGTTCTTC. This codes for CAGSLSGAYNEQFF.

This sequence joins TRBV4-3 and TRBJ2-7; TRBD1 agrees at 8 bases. The CDR3 runs 17 residues. V gave up 0 bases and J gave up 6 bases; unmatched junction bases: 13. Germline assignment: CDR1 LGHNA and CDR2 YSLEER. CDR3 nucleotide sequence: TGCGCCAGCAGCCAAGATCAAGGCGGACAGGGAATACTCGAGCAGTACTTC. Its protein is CASSQDQGGQGILEQYF.

Of note for this clone: The same CDR3 also results from other DNA sequences found in this sample. The chain employs TRBV4-3 and TRBJ2-2; D not resolved. With 0 bases removed from V and 4 bases from J, the gap between germline ends came to 3 bases. Germline values: CDR1 LGHNA, CDR2 YSLEER. The CDR3 runs to 13 residues. DNA of the CDR3: TGCGCCAGCAGCCAAGATGGCACCGGGGAGCTGTTTTTT. Translated: CASSQDGTGELFF.

V usage is TRBV30 and J usage is TRBJ2-1; no clear D gene. There are 13 residues in the CDR3. Trimming stripped 3 bases from V and 3 bases from J, with 9 bases between. Per germline, CDR1 GTSNPN and CDR2 SVGIG (reference sequence). CDR3 sequence reads: CAWSTDLYNEQFF. For the CDR3, the DNA is TGTGCCTGGAGCACAGACCTCTACAATGAGCAGTTCTTC.

In this sample, this clone turned up once. The genes are TRBV5-1 and TRBJ1-1, with D perhaps TRBD1 (6 bases). The CDR3 has 16 residues. V was pared by 0 bases and J by 2 bases, with 14 bases between. CDR1 is SGHRS, CDR2 YFSETQ, per germline. CDR3 loop: CASSLVGGGGNTEAFF. DNA for the CDR3: TGCGCCAGCAGCTTGGTCGGAGGGGGAGGCAACACTGAAGCTTTCTTT.

This rearrangement joins TRBV10-3 to TRBJ2-3, with a weak D call TRBD2 (5 bases). V lost 9 bases to trimming and J lost 0 bases, with 19 bases between them. This CDR3 comprises 16 residues. Germline loops: CDR1 ENHRY, CDR2 SYGVKD. CDR3 loop: CAIRSGSSTSTDTQYF. The CDR3 nucleotides read TGTGCCATACGATCGGGGAGCTCAACTAGCACAGATACGCAGTATTTT.

The J gene is TRBJ1-3, the V gene TRBV5-6; TRBD1 agrees at 7 bases. From germline, CDR1 is SGHDT and CDR2 YYEEEE. This CDR3 has 15 residues. Germline trimming cut 4 bases from V and 0 bases from J; bases unmatched to any gene: 4. The CDR3 is CASSQGTVSGNTIYF. The CDR3 DNA reads TGTGCCAGCAGCCAAGGGACAGTCTCTGGAAACACCATATATTTT.

This clone was observed once. This same CDR3 is encoded by further DNA sequences in the sample. This chain joins TRBV29-1 and TRBJ2-7; 9 nucleotides line up with TRBD1. This CDR3 has 15 amino acids. Trimming took 6 bases from V and 1 from J; bases not matched to a gene: 10. Germline CDR1 and CDR2: SQVTM and ANQGSEA. The CDR3 is CSVEWLGQGSYEQYF. The CDR3 nucleotides are TGCAGCGTCGAATGGCTGGGACAGGGTTCCTACGAGCAGTACTTC.

This rearrangement joins TRBV5-4 to TRBJ1-3; D not resolved. V lost 0 bases, J lost 2 bases, and 12 bases lay in between. This CDR3 is built from 16 residues. Germline lookup yields CDR1 SGHNT and CDR2 YYREEE (reference sequence). CDR3: CASSLEVLTAGNTIYF. The CDR3 bases are TGTGCCAGCAGCTTGGAGGTGCTGACGGCTGGAAACACCATATATTTT.

A few counts support this clone. The gene calls are TRBV27 and TRBJ1-2, with D possibly matching TRBD1 (5 bases). The CDR3 consists of 15 residues. Per the germline V gene, CDR1 is MNHEY and CDR2 is SMNVEV (reference sequence). The V end was cut by 5 bases, the J end by 4 bases, with 17 bases between. The CDR3 here is CASSPGAAPSYGYTF. The CDR3 DNA reads as TGTGCCAGCAGTCCTGGGGCGGCTCCGAGCTATGGCTACACCTTC.

This clone was seen a single time. This sequence joins TRBV5-4 and TRBJ2-7; 9 positions match TRBD1. There are 16 residues in the CDR3. V shed 4 bases, J shed 0 bases, and the junction held 8 bases outside the gene matches. Per the germline V gene, CDR1 is SGHNT and CDR2 is YYREEE (reference sequence). The CDR3 nucleotides read TGTGCCAGCAGCCAAATTACGACAGGGGGCTCCTACGAGCAGTACTTC. Translating it yields CASSQITTGGSYEQYF.

This chain links TRBV29-1 with TRBJ1-1, with 7 bases fitting TRBD1. This CDR3 spans 10 amino acids. Per the germline V gene, CDR1 is SQVTM and CDR2 is ANQGSEA. V dropped 3 bases and J dropped 11; count of bases not matched to a gene: 3. DNA of the CDR3: TGCAGCGTTGATACAGGGGAGGCTTTCTTT. It yields the protein CSVDTGEAFF.

As concerns this clone: A clone one base away is much larger, so this may be a read error. The sample contains more than one DNA sequence encoding this CDR3. The chain recombines TRBV7-8 with TRBJ2-7; possible D gene TRBD2, 6 bases. The germline V and J ends were trimmed by 1 base and 2 bases, with 9 bases remaining between them. The germline gives CDR1 SGHVS, CDR2 FQNEAQ. The length of the CDR3 is 14 residues. CDR3 sequence: CASSLGGEAYEQYF. In DNA form, the CDR3 reads TGTGCCAGCAGCTTAGGCGGGGAAGCCTACGAGCAGTACTTC.

The V and J genes are TRBV25-1 and TRBJ2-7, with 10 bases aligning to TRBD2. The length of the CDR3 is 15 residues. The V and J ends lost 2 bases and 2 bases, in that order; junction bases with no gene match: 3. The V gene's germline CDR1 is MGHDK and CDR2 SYGVNS. The chain's CDR3 is CASSEGLADTYEQYF. In DNA, the CDR3 is TGTGCCAGCAGTGAAGGACTAGCGGACACCTACGAGCAGTACTTC.

This sequence joins TRBV9 and TRBJ2-2, with 9 bases that match TRBD2. Germline lookup yields CDR1 SGDLS and CDR2 YYNGEE. The V gene end was trimmed by 3 bases and the J gene end by 5 bases; junction bases not matched to a gene: 5. The CDR3 extends over 15 amino acids. CDR3 protein: CASSDGLATTGELFF. In DNA, the CDR3 is TGTGCCAGCAGCGACGGACTAGCGACTACCGGGGAGCTGTTTTTT.

This chain uses TRBV9 with TRBJ1-4; no definite D call. The CDR3 is 13 amino acids. The ends were cut back, 2 bases at V and 5 bases at J, with 7 bases in the middle. Germline loops: CDR1 SGDLS, CDR2 YYNGEE. CDR3 coding DNA: TGTGCCAGCAGCGTCGACCTAAATGAAAAACTGTTTTTT. It yields the protein CASSVDLNEKLFF.

This sequence joins TRBV4-3 and TRBJ2-1, with TRBD2 identical over 9 bases. Germline lookup yields CDR1 LGHNA and CDR2 YSLEER. J was trimmed by 5 bases and V by 3 bases; bases with no gene match: 8. The CDR3 is 16 residues long. CDR3 loop: CASSHHLAGEDNEQFF. The CDR3 region has the DNA TGCGCCAGCAGCCACCACTTAGCGGGAGAGGACAATGAGCAGTTCTTC.

The rearrangement links TRBV4-3 to TRBJ2-7; 7 bases align to TRBD1. Unmatched junction bases numbered 5, after V lost 4 bases and J lost 5 bases. This CDR3 has 13 residues. In germline, CDR1 is LGHNA, CDR2 YSLEER. For the CDR3, the DNA is TGCGCCAGCAGCCTCGTTACAGGGGACGAGCAGTACTTC. Translation gives CASSLVTGDEQYF.

The chain couples TRBV6-1 to TRBJ2-6; D remains unclear. Trimming shortened V by 4 bases and J by 0 bases, and 4 bases separated the two germline ends. The CDR3 sequence is 14 residues long. Germline V CDR1 and CDR2: MNHNS, SASEGT. Written as DNA, the CDR3 is TGTGCCAGCAGTGGTAGCTCTGGGGCCAACGTCCTGACTTTC. It specifies CASSGSSGANVLTF.

Points on this clone: This specimen includes other DNA sequences encoding the same CDR3. The V and J genes are TRBV27 and TRBJ1-5, with TRBD1 as a possible D gene (6 bases). The length of the CDR3 is 14 residues. Trimming took off 3 bases at V and 2 bases at J, with 8 bases between the two ends. The germline V gene has CDR1 MNHEY and CDR2 SMNVEV (reference sequence). CDR3 region: CASSLRQGNQPQHF. The CDR3 bases are TGTGCCAGCAGTTTGAGACAGGGCAATCAGCCCCAGCATTTT.

A word on this clone: A junction end diverges from the germline sequence, so it may reflect a read error. The genes are TRBV6-6 and TRBJ1-2; 7 nucleotides agree with TRBD1. The CDR3 is 10 residues long. CDR1 and CDR2 (germline): MNHNY, SVGAGI (reference sequence). CDR3 nucleotides: TGTGCCAGCAGTTCCGGACAGGTGGCCTTC. Protein product: CASSSGQVAF.

In this sample, this clone turned up once. Within the sample, other DNA sequences also encode this same CDR3. This chain joins TRBV4-1 and TRBJ2-5, with 9 bases matching TRBD2. This CDR3 contains 16 residues. The germline CDR1 and CDR2 sequences are MGHRA and YSYEKL. J lost 2 bases, V lost 1 base, and 5 bases had no gene match. The CDR3 DNA is TGCGCCAGCAGCCAAGGGCTAGCGGGGTTACAAGAGACCCAGTACTTC. Amino acid sequence: CASSQGLAGLQETQYF.